These 15 T cell receptor beta chains originate from one sample sequenced in a study of breast tumors, draining lymph nodes, adjacent tissues. Axillary draining lymph nodes of breast cancer patients supplied the node samples. TCRdb fed the multiplex PCR reads into MiXCR, producing one record per CDR3 protein. The sample yields around 120,000 distinct CDR3 sequences, 15% to 20% seen once. The material sequenced was axillary lymph node tissue. The receptors stem from a female donor with breast cancer. Some clones in this sample may be carry-over from other donors' samples.

This clonotype was seen only a few times. V and J are TRBV19 and TRBJ2-2, with TRBD2 identical over 13 bases. The CDR3 runs 15 residues. The junction had 5 bases not matched to a gene; V was cut back by 5 bases and J by 8 bases. Germline V gives CDR1 LNHDA, CDR2 SQIVND (reference sequence). The CDR3 region is CASSEGLAGTGELFF. The CDR3 DNA is TGTGCCAGTAGTGAGGGACTAGCGGGAACGGGGGAGCTGTTTTTT.

Regarding this clonotype: This may come from a read error, since a much larger clone is one base off. The CDR3 does not close with the conserved phenylalanine or tryptophan, likely indicating a read error. The chain recombines TRBV5-1 with TRBJ1-2, with D tentatively TRBD1 (5 bases). The V end was cut by 3 bases, the J end by 6 bases, with 18 bases between. The CDR3 runs 15 residues. Germline V lookup: CDR1 SGHRS, CDR2 YFSETQ. The CDR3 nucleotides are TGCGCCAGCAGCTCAGGACTACAGGAGCCCCATGGCTACACCCTC. Its translation is CASSSGLQEPHGYTL.

The sample holds many counts of this clonotype. The chain is built from TRBV2 and TRBJ2-5; D is unresolved. CDR1 is SNHLY, CDR2 FYNNEI, per germline. V lost 4 bases and J lost 5, with 5 bases in between. The CDR3 covers 11 residues. The CDR3 DNA sequence: TGTGCCAGCAGTGTTCGGGAGACCCAGTACTTC. It is translated as CASSVRETQYF.

This clonotype was recorded at least ten times. The V gene is TRBV2, the J gene TRBJ1-5; D gene unclear. CDR3 length: 13 amino acids. Germline V gene sequence: CDR1 SNHLY, CDR2 FYNNEI. Trimming stripped 6 bases from V and 0 bases from J, with 6 bases between. CDR3 in DNA: TGTGCCAGCAGCCGCAATAGCAATCAGCCCCAGCATTTT. This encodes CASSRNSNQPQHF.

This clonotype was counted many times. The CDR3 DNA reads TGTGCCAGTGATCCGGGACTAGCAACAGATACGCAGTATTTT. The encoded protein is CASDPGLATDTQYF. The rearrangement uses TRBV19 and TRBJ2-3; TRBD2 agrees at 9 bases. This CDR3 region has 14 residues. The V segment lost 8 bases and the J segment 3 bases; nucleotides outside the gene matches: 6. The germline V gene encodes CDR1 LNHDA and CDR2 SQIVND (reference sequence).

This clonotype was counted at least ten times. The chain recombines TRBV5-5 with TRBJ2-3, with 9 bases that match TRBD1. Germline trimming cut 0 bases from V and 6 bases from J; bases unmatched to any gene: 2. This CDR3 region has 14 residues. Germline V gives CDR1 SGHKS, CDR2 YYEKEE (reference sequence). This CDR3 reads CASSLEGTGDTQYF. The DNA of the CDR3 is TGTGCCAGCAGCTTGGAGGGGACAGGGGATACGCAGTATTTT.

The table lists this clonotype with many counts. The chain is built from TRBV6-5 and TRBJ2-7; 8 nucleotides align to TRBD2. CDR3 length: 16 amino acids. CDR1 is MNHEY, CDR2 SVGAGI, per germline. The DNA for the CDR3 is TGTGCTCCACCGGGACTAGTTCGTCGTGGCTCCTACGAGCAGTACTTC. It yields the protein CAPPGLVRRGSYEQYF.

This clonotype was detected only a few times. The genes are TRBV30 and TRBJ1-5; D not certain. The CDR3 spans 13 residues. V was pared by 6 bases and J by 7 bases, with 16 bases between. The germline V gene encodes CDR1 GTSNPN and CDR2 SVGIG (reference sequence). CDR3 sequence reads: CACSWGRGQPQHF. DNA for the CDR3: TGTGCCTGCTCCTGGGGTCGAGGACAGCCCCAGCATTTT.

This clonotype was recorded many times. The chain employs TRBV3-1 and TRBJ2-1; TRBD2 agrees at 7 bases. The germline V gene has CDR1 LGHDT and CDR2 YNNKEL (reference sequence). The length of the CDR3 is 15 residues. V trimming: 1 base; J trimming: 3 bases; junction bases outside the gene matches: 3. The CDR3 DNA follows: TGTGCCAGCAGCCAAGCGGGACTACTCTACAATGAGCAGTTCTTC. Encoded protein: CASSQAGLLYNEQFF.

Points on this clonotype: A much more abundant neighbour one base away suggests this may be a read error. V gene TRBV20-1 combines with J gene TRBJ2-2, with 9 bases aligning to TRBD2. This CDR3 is 17 amino acids long. CDR1 DFQATT and CDR2 SNEGSKA come from the germline V gene (reference sequence). The CDR3 region is CSARANSGGANTGELVF. In nucleotides, the CDR3 is TGCAGTGCTAGAGCTAATAGCGGGGGAGCGAACACCGGGGAGCTGGTTTTT.

The V gene is TRBV19, the J gene TRBJ2-1; D is undetermined. CDR1 and CDR2 (germline): LNHDA, SQIVND (reference sequence). Trimming left V 1 base short and J 11 bases short, with 15 bases between. The CDR3 contains 14 residues. Here the CDR3 reads CASSIAPGVDKQFF. For the CDR3, the DNA is TGTGCCAGTAGTATAGCCCCCGGAGTCGACAAGCAGTTCTTC. The entire variable domain, with the rest obtained from reference TRBV19 and TRBJ2-1, is as follows: DGGITQSPKYLFRKEGQNVTLSCEQNLNHDAMYWYRQDPGQGLRLIYYSQIVNDFQKGDIAEGYSVSREKKESFPLTVTSAQKNPTAFYLCASSIAPGVDKQFFGPGTRLTVL.

Comment on this clonotype: A read error may account for a junction end that differs from germline. This sequence joins TRBV18 and TRBJ1-2; 9 bases line up with TRBD1. Germline V CDR1 and CDR2: KGHSH, LQKENI. The length of the CDR3 is 16 residues. The CDR3 DNA reads TGTGCCAGCTCACCAGTAGCGGGACAGGGAATCGAGGGCTCCACCTTC. It translates to CASSPVAGQGIEGSTF.

In its sample, this clonotype was seen many times. The rearrangement uses TRBV24-1 and TRBJ2-5; tentatively, D is TRBD1 (6 bases). V lost 4 bases, J lost 3 bases, and 11 bases lay in between. Germline lookup yields CDR1 KGHDR and CDR2 SFDVKD. The CDR3 is made up of 14 amino acids. The CDR3: CATSDPSGEETQYF. DNA of the CDR3: TGTGCCACCAGTGACCCCTCAGGGGAAGAGACCCAGTACTTC.

This clonotype was counted ten times or more. V gene TRBV6-2 or TRBV6-3 combines with J gene TRBJ1-2; 8 nucleotides match TRBD1. The CDR3 consists of 15 residues. The germline V gene has CDR1 MNHEY and CDR2 SVGEGT. V lost 7 bases to trimming and J lost 1 base; unmatched junction nucleotides: 8. CDR3 coding DNA: TGTGCCAGCATTTCATCGGGACAGGATAACTATGGCTACACCTTC. This codes for CASISSGQDNYGYTF.

This clonotype was seen repeatedly, ten times or more. This chain joins TRBV20-1 and TRBJ1-6; a possible D gene is TRBD1 (5 bases). This CDR3 contains 15 residues. Germline V gives CDR1 DFQATT, CDR2 SNEGSKA (reference sequence). The V gene lost 1 base and the J gene lost 4 bases, with 11 bases spanning the gap. This CDR3 is CSARVDGGYNSPLHF. The CDR3, as DNA: TGCAGTGCTAGAGTTGACGGGGGGTATAATTCACCCCTCCACTTT.